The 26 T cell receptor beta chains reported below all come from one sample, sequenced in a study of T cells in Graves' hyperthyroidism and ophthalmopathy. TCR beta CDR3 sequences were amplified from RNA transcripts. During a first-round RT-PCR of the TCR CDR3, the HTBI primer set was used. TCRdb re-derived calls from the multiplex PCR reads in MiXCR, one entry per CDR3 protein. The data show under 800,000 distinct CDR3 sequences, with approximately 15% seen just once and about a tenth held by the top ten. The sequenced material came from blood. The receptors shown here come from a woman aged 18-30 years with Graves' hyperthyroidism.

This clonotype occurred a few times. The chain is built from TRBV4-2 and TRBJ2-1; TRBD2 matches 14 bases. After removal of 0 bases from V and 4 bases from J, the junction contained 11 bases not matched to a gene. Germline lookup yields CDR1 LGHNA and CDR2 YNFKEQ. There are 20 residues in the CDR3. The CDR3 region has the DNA TGTGCCAGCAGCCAAGATGGCGCCGAACGACTAGCGGGGGGGTACAATGAGCAGTTCTTC. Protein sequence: CASSQDGAERLAGGYNEQFF.

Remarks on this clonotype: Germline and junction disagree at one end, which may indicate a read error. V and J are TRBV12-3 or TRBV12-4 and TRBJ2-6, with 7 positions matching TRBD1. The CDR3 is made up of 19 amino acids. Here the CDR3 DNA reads TGTGCCAGCAGTTTAGGCCGGGACAGAGAGTCCTCTGGGGCCGACGTCCTGACTTTC. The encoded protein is CASSLGRDRESSGADVLTF.

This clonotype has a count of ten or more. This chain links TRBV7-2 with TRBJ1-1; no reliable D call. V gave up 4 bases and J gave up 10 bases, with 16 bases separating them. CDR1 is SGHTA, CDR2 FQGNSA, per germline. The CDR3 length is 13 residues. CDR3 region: CASSYGLIEAAFF. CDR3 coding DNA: TGTGCCAGCAGCTACGGACTCATAGAGGCAGCTTTCTTT.

CDR3 nucleotides: TGTGCCACCAGCACGTTTCCCGGGACAGGGAAGACCTACGAGCAGTACTTC. It translates to CATSTFPGTGKTYEQYF. The chain has TRBV15 and TRBJ2-7, with 9 bases that match TRBD1. The CDR3 extends over 17 amino acids. Germline V gives CDR1 LNHNV, CDR2 YYDKDF (reference sequence). J lost 2 bases, V lost 4 bases, and 12 bases had no gene match.

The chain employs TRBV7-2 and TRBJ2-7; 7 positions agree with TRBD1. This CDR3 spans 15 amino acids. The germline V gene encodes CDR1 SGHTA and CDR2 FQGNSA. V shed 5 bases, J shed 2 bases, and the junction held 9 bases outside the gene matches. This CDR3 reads CASSPDRARAYEQYF. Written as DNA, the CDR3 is TGTGCCAGCAGCCCCGACAGGGCTAGGGCCTACGAGCAGTACTTC.

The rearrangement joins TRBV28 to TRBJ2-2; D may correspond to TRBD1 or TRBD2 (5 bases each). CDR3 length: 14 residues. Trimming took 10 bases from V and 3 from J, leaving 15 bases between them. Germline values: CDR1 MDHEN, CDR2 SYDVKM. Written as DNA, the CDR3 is TGTGCCACCTCCGCCCGGGACCACACCGGGGAGCTGTTTTTT. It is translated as CATSARDHTGELFF.

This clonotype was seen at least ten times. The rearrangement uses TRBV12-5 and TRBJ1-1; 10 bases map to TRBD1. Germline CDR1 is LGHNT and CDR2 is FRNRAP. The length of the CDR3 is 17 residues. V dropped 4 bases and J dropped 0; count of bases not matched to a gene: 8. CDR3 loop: CASGSRGTGELNTEAFF. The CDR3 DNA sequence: TGTGCTAGTGGTTCTAGAGGGACAGGGGAATTGAACACTGAAGCTTTCTTT.

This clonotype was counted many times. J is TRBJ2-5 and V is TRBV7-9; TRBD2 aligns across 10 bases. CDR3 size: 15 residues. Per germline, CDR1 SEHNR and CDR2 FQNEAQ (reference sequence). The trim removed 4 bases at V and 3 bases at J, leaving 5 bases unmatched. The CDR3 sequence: CASSSRTSGKETQYF. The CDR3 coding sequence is TGTGCCAGCAGCTCGCGGACTAGCGGAAAAGAGACCCAGTACTTC.

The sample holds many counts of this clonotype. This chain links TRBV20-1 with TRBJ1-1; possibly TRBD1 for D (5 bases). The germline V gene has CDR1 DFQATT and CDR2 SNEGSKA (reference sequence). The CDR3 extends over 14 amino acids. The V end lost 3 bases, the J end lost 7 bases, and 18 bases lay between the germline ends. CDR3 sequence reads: CSASSPDRPIEAFF. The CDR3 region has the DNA TGCAGTGCTAGTAGCCCCGACAGACCGATTGAAGCTTTCTTT.

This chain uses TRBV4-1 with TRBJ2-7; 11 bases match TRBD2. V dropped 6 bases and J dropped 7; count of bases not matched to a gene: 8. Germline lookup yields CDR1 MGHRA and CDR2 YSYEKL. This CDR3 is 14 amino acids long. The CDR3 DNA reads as TGCGCCAGCAGACAACTAGCGGGAGACTCGGAGCAGTACTTC. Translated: CASRQLAGDSEQYF.

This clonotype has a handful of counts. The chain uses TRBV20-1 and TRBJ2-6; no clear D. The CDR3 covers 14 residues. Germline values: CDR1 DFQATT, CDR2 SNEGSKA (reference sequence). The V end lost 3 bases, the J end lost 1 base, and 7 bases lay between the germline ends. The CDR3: CSASKRSGANVLTF. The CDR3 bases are TGCAGTGCTAGTAAGCGATCTGGGGCCAACGTCCTGACTTTC.

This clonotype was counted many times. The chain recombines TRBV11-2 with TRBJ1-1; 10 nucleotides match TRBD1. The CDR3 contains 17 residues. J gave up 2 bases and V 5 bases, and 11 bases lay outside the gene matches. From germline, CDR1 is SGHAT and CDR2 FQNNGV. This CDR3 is CASSLRGGTGVNTEAFF. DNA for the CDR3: TGTGCCAGCAGCCTCCGTGGGGGGACAGGGGTTAACACTGAAGCTTTCTTT.

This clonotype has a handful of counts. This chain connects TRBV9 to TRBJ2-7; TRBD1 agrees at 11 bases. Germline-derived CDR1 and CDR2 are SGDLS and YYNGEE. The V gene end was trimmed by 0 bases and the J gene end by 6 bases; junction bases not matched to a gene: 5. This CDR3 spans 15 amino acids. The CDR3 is CASSVEGQGAREQYF. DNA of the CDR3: TGTGCCAGCAGCGTAGAAGGACAGGGGGCTCGCGAGCAGTACTTC.

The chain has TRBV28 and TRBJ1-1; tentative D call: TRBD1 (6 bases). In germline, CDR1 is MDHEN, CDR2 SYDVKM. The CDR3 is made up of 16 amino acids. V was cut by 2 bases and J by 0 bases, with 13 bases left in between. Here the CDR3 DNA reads TGTGCCAGCAGTTTACCTCGGGGGCCCTTGAACACTGAAGCTTTCTTT. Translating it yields CASSLPRGPLNTEAFF.

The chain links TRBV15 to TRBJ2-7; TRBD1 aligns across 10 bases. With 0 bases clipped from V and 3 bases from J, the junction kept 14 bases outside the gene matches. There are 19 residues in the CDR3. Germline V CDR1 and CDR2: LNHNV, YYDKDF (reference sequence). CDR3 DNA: TGTGCCACCAGCAGAGATCCATCCGGGACAGGGGAGGGAGGCTACGAGCAGTACTTC. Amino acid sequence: CATSRDPSGTGEGGYEQYF.

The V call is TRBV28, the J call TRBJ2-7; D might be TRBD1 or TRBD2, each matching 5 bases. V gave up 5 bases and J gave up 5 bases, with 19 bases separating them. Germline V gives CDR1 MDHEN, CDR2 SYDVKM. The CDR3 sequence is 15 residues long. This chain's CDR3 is CASSRSGSARDEQYF. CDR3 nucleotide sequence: TGTGCCAGCAGTCGTTCAGGGTCGGCGAGGGACGAGCAGTACTTC. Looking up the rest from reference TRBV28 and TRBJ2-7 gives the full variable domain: DVKVTQSSRYLVKRTGEKVFLECVQDMDHENMFWYRQDPGLGLRLIYFSYDVKMKEKGDIPEGYSVSREKKERFSLILESASTNQTSMYLCASSRSGSARDEQYFGPGTRLTVT.

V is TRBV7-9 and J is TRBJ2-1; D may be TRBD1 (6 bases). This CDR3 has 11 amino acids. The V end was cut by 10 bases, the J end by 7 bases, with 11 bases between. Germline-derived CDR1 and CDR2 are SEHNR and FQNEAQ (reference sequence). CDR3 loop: CANGGWNEQFF. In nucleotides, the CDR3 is TGTGCCAATGGGGGCTGGAATGAGCAGTTCTTC.

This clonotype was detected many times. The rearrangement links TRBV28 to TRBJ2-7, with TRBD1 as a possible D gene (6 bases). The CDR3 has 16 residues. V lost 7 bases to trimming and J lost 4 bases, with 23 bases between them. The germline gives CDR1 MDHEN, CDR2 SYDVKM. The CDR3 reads CASIPGGRAIWYEQYF. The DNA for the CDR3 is TGTGCCAGCATCCCTGGGGGCAGGGCGATCTGGTACGAGCAGTACTTC.

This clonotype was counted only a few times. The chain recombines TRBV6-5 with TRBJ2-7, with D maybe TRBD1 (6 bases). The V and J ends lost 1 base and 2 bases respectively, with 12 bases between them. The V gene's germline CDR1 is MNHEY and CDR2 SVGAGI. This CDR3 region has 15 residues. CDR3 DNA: TGTGCCAGCAGTTACTTGTACAGGGCCGCCTACGAGCAGTACTTC. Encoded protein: CASSYLYRAAYEQYF.

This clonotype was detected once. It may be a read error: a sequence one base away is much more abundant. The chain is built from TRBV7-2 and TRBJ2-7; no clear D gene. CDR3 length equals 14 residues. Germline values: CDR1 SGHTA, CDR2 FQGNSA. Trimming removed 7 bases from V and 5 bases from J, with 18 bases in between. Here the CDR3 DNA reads TGTACCAGCACGCCCTGGGTCAGCGCCCACGAGCAGTACTTC. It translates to CTSTPWVSAHEQYF.

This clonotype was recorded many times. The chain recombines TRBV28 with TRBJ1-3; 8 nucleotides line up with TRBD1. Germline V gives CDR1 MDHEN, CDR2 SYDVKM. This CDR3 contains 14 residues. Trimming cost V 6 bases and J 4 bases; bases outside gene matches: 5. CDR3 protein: CASRPDRAGNTIYF. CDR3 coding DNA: TGTGCCAGCAGGCCGGACAGGGCCGGAAACACCATATATTTT.

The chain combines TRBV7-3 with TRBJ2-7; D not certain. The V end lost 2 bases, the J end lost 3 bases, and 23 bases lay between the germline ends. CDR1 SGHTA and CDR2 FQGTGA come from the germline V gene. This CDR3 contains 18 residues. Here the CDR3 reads CASSLCPPTRLKDYEQYF. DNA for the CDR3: TGTGCCAGCAGCTTATGCCCTCCGACCCGCCTTAAGGACTACGAGCAGTACTTC.

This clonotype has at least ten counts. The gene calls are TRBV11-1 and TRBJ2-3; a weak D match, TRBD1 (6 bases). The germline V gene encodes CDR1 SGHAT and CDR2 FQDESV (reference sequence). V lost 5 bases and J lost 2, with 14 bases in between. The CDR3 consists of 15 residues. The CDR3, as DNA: TGTGCCAGCAGCGCACAGGGCTCCAACACAGATACGCAGTATTTT. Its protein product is CASSAQGSNTDTQYF.

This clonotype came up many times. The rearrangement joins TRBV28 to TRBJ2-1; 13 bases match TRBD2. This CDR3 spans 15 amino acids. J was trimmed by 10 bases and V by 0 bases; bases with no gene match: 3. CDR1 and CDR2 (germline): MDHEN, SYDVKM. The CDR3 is CASSLWVTSGREQFF. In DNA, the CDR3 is TGTGCCAGCAGTTTATGGGTGACTAGCGGGAGGGAGCAGTTCTTC.

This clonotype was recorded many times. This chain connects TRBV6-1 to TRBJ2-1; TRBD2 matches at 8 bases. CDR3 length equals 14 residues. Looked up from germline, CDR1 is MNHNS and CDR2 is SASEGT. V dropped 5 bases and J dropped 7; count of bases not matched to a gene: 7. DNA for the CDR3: TGTGCCAGCAGTCGAGGACTAGCCCGGAATGAGCAGTTCTTC. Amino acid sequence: CASSRGLARNEQFF.

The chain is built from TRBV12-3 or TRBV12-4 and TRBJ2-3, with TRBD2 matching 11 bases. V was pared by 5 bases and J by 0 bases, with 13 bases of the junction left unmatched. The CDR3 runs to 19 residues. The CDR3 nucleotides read TGTGCCAGCAGTCTAATTATCCAAAGACTAGCGGGAAGCACAGATACGCAGTATTTT. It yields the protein CASSLIIQRLAGSTDTQYF.